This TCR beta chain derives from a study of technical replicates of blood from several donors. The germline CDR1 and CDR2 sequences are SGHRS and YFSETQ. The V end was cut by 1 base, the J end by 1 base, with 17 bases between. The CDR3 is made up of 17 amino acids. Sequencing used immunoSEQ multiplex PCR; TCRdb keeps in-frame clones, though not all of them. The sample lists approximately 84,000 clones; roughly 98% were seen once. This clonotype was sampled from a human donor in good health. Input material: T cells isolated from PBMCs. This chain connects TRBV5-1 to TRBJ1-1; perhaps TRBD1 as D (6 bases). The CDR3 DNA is TGCGCCAGCAGCTTGACGTACCTGGACAGTCGGAACACTGAAGCTTTCTTT. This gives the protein CASSLTYLDSRNTEAFF. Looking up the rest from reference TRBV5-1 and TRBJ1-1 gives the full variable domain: KAGVTQTPRYLIKTRGQQVTLSCSPISGHRSVSWYQQTPGQGLQFLFEYFSETQRNKGNFPGRFSGRQFSNSRSEMNVSTLELGDSALYLCASSLTYLDSRNTEAFFGQGTRLTVV.